The 4 T cell receptor beta chains below all came from one sample that was sequenced in a study of T cell changes during pregnancy in multiple sclerosis (dated by TCRdb to the late 2010s). The method was the immunoSEQ multiplex PCR assay. This is the immuneACCESS table as TCRdb keeps it, with only in-frame sequences that have V and J called. A part of the clones is gone; compared with another copy, unresolved V genes explain less than half, and the rest is unexplained. Recorded for this sample are tens of thousands of clones; about 90% of them occurred a single time. Clones ranked in the top ten supply around 1.6% of the sample. The input for sequencing was peripheral blood, taken after pregnancy. Receptors were obtained from a female donor with multiple sclerosis, enrolled in a pregnancy study.

V is TRBV30 and J is TRBJ2-5, with 10 nucleotides matching TRBD1. Matching the DNA end better, TRBJ2-7 makes the J call doubtful. Germline CDR1 is GTSNPN and CDR2 is SVGIG (reference sequence). The CDR3 is made up of 14 amino acids. CDR3 sequence (DNA): TGTGCCTGGGATCCGGGACAGGGGACGTACGAGCAGTACTTC. Protein sequence: CAWDPGQGTYEQYF.

This rearrangement joins TRBV6-6 to TRBJ2-3, with 10 bases aligning to TRBD2. Germline CDR1 MNHNY, CDR2 SVGAGI (reference sequence). V lost 7 bases, J lost 1 base, and 5 bases stayed unmatched. The CDR3 runs to 15 residues. CDR3 nucleotide sequence: TGTGCCAGCACCTCAGGACTAGCGGGCACAGATACGCAGTATTTT. Its translation: CASTSGLAGTDTQYF.

The V gene is TRBV2, the J gene TRBJ2-5; TRBD2 matches at 7 bases. Germline assignment: CDR1 SNHLY and CDR2 FYNNEI. With 2 bases clipped from V and 0 bases from J, the junction kept 6 bases outside the gene matches. There are 16 residues in the CDR3. Written as DNA, the CDR3 is TGTGCCAGCAGTGAAAGGGGCGGGAGTTACCAAGAGACCCAGTACTTC. This translates into CASSERGGSYQETQYF. The full variable domain, its missing parts supplied by reference TRBV2 and TRBJ2-5, is EPEVTQTPSHQVTQMGQEVILRCVPISNHLYFYWYRQILGQKVEFLVSFYNNEISEKSEIFDDQFSVERPDGSNFTLKIRSTKLEDSAMYFCASSERGGSYQETQYFGPGTRLLVL.

J is TRBJ2-1 and V is TRBV19, with TRBD2 identical over 10 bases. Per germline, CDR1 LNHDA and CDR2 SQIVND (reference sequence). V gave up 5 bases and J gave up 3 bases; unmatched junction bases: 7. The CDR3 spans 16 residues. CDR3: CASSPTSGKGYNEQFF. In nucleotides, the CDR3 is TGTGCCAGTAGTCCAACTAGCGGGAAAGGCTACAATGAGCAGTTCTTC. Filled out from reference TRBV19 and TRBJ2-1, the complete variable domain reads DGGITQSPKYLFRKEGQNVTLSCEQNLNHDAMYWYRQDPGQGLRLIYYSQIVNDFQKGDIAEGYSVSREKKESFPLTVTSAQKNPTAFYLCASSPTSGKGYNEQFFGPGTRLTVL.